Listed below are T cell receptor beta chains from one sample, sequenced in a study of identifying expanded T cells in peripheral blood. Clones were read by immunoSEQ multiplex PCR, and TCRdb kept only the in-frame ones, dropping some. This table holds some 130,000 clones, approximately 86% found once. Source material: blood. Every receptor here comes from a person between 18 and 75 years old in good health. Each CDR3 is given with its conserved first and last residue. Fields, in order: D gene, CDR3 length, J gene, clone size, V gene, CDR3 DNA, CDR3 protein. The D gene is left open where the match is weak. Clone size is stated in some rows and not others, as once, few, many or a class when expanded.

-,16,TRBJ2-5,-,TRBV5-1,TGCGCCAGCAACCGTATTCCCGGAGGGCGGCAAGAGACCCAGTACTTC,CASNRIPGGRQETQYF
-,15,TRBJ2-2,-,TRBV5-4,TGTGCCAGCAGCGACCACAGGGGAGGGACCGGGGAGCTGTTTTTT,CASSDHRGGTGELFF
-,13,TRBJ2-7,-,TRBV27,TGTGCCAGCAGTTTCTCCGGGAGCTACGAGCAGTACTTC,CASSFSGSYEQYF
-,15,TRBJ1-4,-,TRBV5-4,TGTGCCAGCAGCTTGATAAACGGCAGGGGTGAAAAACTGTTTTTT,CASSLINGRGEKLFF
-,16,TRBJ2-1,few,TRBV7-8,TGTGCCAGCAGCTTCGGCTATGCCCGTGGGGGGTATGAGCAGTTCTTC,CASSFGYARGGYEQFF
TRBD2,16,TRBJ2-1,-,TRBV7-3,TGTGCCAGCAGCTTAAGCCCCGGACTAGCGGACAATGAGCAGTTCTTC,CASSLSPGLADNEQFF
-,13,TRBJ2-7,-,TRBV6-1,TGTGCCAGCAGTGAAACAGGGTCCTACGAGCAGTACTTC,CASSETGSYEQYF
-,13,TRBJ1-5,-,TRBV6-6,TGTGCCAGCAGTTACCGTGGCGGTCAGCCCCAGCATTTT,CASSYRGGQPQHF
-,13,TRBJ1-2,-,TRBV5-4,TGTGCCAGCAGCTTGGGGGGAAGGGAGGGCTACACCTTC,CASSLGGREGYTF
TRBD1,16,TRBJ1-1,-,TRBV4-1,TGCGCCAGCAGCAGAGGACAGGGGGTCGGGGGCACTGAAGCTTTCTTT,CASSRGQGVGGTEAFF
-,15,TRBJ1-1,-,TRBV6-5,TGTGCCAGCAGTTACTCTTACACACTGAACACTGAAGCTTTCTTT,CASSYSYTLNTEAFF
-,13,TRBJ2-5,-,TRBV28,TGTGCCAGAGCCACCAGGGATCGTGAGACCCAGTACTTC,CARATRDRETQYF
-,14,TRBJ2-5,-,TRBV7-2,TGTGCCAGCAGCTCCCTAGGGGGGAGAGAGACCCAGTACTTC,CASSSLGGRETQYF
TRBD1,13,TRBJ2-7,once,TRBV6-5,TGTGCCAGCAGAACGGACAGGGCGGTCGAGCAGTACTTC,CASRTDRAVEQYF
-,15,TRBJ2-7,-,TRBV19,TGTGCCAGTAGTACCCCCCGGGTAGATTCCTACGAGCAGTACTTC,CASSTPRVDSYEQYF
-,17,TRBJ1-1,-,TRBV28,TGTGCCAGCAGTTTACATGGCCCCCTCGGGAGGAACACTGAAGCTTTCTTT,CASSLHGPLGRNTEAFF
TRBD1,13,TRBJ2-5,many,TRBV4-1,TGCGCCAGCGCAGACAGGGGAGGCGAGACCCAGTACTTC,CASADRGGETQYF
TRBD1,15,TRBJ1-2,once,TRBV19,TGTGCCAGTAGACCGGGACAGGGGGCGGACTATGGCTACACCTTC,CASRPGQGADYGYTF
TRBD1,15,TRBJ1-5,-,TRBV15,TGTGCCACCAGCAGAGGACAGGGGTTCAATCAGCCCCAGCATTTT,CATSRGQGFNQPQHF
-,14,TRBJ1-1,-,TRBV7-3,TGTGCCAGCAGCCCGCGGGGCGCTAACACTGAAGCTTTCTTT,CASSPRGANTEAFF
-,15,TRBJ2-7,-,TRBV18,TGTGCCAGCTCACGATCGAAAACAATAACCTACGAGCAGTACTTC,CASSRSKTITYEQYF
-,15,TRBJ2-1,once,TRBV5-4,TGTGCCAGCAGCGGGGTCGTTCAGAGGTACAATGAGCAGTTCTTC,CASSGVVQRYNEQFF
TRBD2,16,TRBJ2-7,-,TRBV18,TGTGCCAGCTCACGCCCGGGACTAGCGGGAGCGGGCGAGCAGTACTTC,CASSRPGLAGAGEQYF
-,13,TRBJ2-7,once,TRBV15,TGTGCCACCAGCAGAGGGGGCTCCTACGAGCAGTACTTC,CATSRGGSYEQYF
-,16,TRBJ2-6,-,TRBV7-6,TGTGCCAGCAGCTTAGCGCAGGGCTCTGGGGCCAACGTCCTGACTTTC,CASSLAQGSGANVLTF
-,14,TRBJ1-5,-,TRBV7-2,TGTGCCAGCAGCTTAGTGGGGAACAATCAGCCCCAGCATTTT,CASSLVGNNQPQHF
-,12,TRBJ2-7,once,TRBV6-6,TGTGCCAGCAGCTTCCGGCCCGGGGAGCAGTACTTC,CASSFRPGEQYF
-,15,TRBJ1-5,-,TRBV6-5,TGTGCCAGCAGTTACGGCGCCGGGCGCAATCAGCCCCAGCATTTT,CASSYGAGRNQPQHF
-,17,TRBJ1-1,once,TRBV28,TGTGCCAGCAGTTCCTATCGACCCATCCGGGACACAGGTGAAGCTTTCTTT,CASSSYRPIRDTGEAFF
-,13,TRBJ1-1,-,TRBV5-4,TGTGCCAGCAGCTTGTTGCGAGACACTGAAGCTTTCTTT,CASSLLRDTEAFF
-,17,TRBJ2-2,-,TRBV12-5,TGTGCTAGTGGTTTGGATAGGGGGGATAGGAACACCGGGGAGCTGTTTTTT,CASGLDRGDRNTGELFF
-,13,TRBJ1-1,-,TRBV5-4,TGTGCCAGCAGATCGGGACGGAACACTGAAGCTTTCTTT,CASRSGRNTEAFF